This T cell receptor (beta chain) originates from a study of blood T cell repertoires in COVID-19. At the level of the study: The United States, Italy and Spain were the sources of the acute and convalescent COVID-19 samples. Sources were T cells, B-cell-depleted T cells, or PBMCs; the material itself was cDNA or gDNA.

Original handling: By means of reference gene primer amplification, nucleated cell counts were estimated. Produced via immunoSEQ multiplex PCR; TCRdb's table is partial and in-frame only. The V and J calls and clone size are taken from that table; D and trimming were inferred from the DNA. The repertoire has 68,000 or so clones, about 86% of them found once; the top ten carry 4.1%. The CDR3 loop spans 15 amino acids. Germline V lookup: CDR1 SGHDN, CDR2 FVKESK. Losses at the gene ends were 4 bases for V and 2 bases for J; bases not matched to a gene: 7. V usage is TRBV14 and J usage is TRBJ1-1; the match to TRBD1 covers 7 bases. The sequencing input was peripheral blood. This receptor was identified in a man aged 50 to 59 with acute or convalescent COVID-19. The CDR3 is CASSPIQGINTEAFF. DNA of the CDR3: TGTGCCAGCAGCCCGATACAGGGGATAAACACTGAAGCTTTCTTT. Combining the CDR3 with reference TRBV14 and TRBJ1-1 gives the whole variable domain EAGVTQFPSHSVIEKGQTVTLRCDPISGHDNLYWYRRVMGKEIKFLLHFVKESKQDESGMPNNRFLAERTGGTYSTLKVQPAELEDSGVYFCASSPIQGINTEAFFGQGTRLTVV.